The TCR beta chain under discussion was sequenced for a study of identifying expanded T cells in peripheral blood. Some clones are missing from TCRdb's copy, which holds only in-frame ones; the method was immunoSEQ multiplex PCR. The table has roughly 120,000 clones, about 87% seen once. The CDR3 runs to 14 residues. Looked up from germline, CDR1 is LNHDA and CDR2 is SQIVND (reference sequence). The ends were cut back, 7 bases at V and 7 bases at J, with 14 bases in the middle. The rearrangement joins TRBV19 to TRBJ1-6; weak D call: TRBD1 (6 bases). This TCR was sampled from a person aged 18 to 75 in good health. Specimen: blood. DNA for the CDR3: TGTGCCAGTACCCTTCCCGGGGGCAATTCACCCCTCCACTTT. It translates to CASTLPGGNSPLHF.